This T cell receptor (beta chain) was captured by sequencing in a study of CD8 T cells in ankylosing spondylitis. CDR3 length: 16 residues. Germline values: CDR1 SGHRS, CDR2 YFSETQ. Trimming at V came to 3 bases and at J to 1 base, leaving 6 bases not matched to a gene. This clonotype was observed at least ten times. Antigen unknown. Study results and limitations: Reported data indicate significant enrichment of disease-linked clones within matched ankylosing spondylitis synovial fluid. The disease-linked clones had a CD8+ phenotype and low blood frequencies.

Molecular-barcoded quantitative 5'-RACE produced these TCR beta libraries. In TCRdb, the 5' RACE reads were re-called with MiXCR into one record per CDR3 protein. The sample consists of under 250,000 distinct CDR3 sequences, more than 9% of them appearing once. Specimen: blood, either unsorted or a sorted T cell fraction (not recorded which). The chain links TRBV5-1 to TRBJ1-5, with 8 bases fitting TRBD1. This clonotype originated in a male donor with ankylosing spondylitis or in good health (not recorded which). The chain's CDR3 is CASSSAGTGSNQPQHF. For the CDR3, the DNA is TGCGCCAGCAGCTCAGCCGGGACAGGAAGCAATCAGCCCCAGCATTTT.